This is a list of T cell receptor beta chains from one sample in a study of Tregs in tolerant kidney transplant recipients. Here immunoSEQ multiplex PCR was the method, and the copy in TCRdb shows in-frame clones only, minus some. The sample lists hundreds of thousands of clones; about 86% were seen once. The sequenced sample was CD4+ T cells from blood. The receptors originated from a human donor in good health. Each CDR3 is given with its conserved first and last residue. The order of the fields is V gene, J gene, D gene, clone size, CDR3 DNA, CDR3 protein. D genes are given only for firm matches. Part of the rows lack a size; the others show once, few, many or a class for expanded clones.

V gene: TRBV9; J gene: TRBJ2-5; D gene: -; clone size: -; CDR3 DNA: TGTGCCAGCAGCGTTGGGGGAACTCCCGAGACCCAGTACTTC; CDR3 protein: CASSVGGTPETQYF
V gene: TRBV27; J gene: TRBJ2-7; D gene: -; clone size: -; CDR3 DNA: TGTGCCAGCAGACCAGGGGAGACAGTTTTCCGGGAGCAGTACTTC; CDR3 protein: CASRPGETVFREQYF
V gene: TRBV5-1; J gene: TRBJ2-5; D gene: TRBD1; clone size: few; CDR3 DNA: TGCGCCAGCAGCTTAGTCAGGGGGCCGTACCAAGAGACCCAGTACTTC; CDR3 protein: CASSLVRGPYQETQYF
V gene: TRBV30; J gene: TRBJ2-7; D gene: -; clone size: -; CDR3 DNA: TGTGCCTGGAGTGTACCCATTCTTTACGAGCAGTACTTC; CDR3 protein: CAWSVPILYEQYF
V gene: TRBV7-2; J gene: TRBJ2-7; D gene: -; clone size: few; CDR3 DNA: TGTGCCAGCAGCTTATCACAAGGGAAGCAGTACTTC; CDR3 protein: CASSLSQGKQYF
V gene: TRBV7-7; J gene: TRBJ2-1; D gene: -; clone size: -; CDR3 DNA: TGTGCCAGCAGCTTAGATCGCACATACAATGAGCAGTTCTTC; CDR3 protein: CASSLDRTYNEQFF
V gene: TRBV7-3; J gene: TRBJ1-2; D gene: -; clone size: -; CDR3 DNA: TGTGCCAGCAGTCCGGGGACGGGCTATGGCTACACCTTC; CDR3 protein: CASSPGTGYGYTF
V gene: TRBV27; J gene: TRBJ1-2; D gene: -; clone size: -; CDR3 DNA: TGTGCCAGCAGCTCCGAGGGTGGAGGAGACTATGGCTACACCTTC; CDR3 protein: CASSSEGGGDYGYTF
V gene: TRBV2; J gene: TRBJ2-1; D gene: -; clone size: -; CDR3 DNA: TGTGCCAGCAGCCGTGGGAATGAGCAGTTCTTC; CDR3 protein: CASSRGNEQFF
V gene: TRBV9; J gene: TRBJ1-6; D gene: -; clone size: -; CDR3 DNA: TGTGCCAGCAGCGTAGAGGCAGGGAATTCACCCCTCCACTTT; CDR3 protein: CASSVEAGNSPLHF
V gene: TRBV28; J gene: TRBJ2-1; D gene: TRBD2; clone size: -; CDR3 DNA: TGTGCCAGCAGTTTCAGGGGAGCGGGACTAGTCTACAATGAGCAGTTCTTC; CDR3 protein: CASSFRGAGLVYNEQFF
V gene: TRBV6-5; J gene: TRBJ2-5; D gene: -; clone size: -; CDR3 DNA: TGTGCCAGCAGTTACTCGAAGGGGGGAGAGACCCAGTACTTC; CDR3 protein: CASSYSKGGETQYF
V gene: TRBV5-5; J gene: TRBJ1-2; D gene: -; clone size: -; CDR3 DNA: TGTGCCAGCAGCCCCGGGACACTTGGCTACACCTTC; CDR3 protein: CASSPGTLGYTF
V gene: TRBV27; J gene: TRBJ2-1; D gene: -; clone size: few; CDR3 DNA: TGTGCCAGCAGTTTTCTTGGATCGGAGCAGTTCTTC; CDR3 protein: CASSFLGSEQFF
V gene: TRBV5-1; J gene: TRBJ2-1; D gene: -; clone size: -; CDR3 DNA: TGCGCCAGCAGCTTGGGGGACTTCTACAATGAGCAGTTCTTC; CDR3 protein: CASSLGDFYNEQFF
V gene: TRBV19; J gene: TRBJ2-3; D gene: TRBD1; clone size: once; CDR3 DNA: TGTGCCAGTAGTGCCGGGACAGGGTTAACAGATACGCAGTATTTT; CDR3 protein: CASSAGTGLTDTQYF
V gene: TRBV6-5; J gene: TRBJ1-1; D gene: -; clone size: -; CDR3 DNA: TGTGCCAGCAGTTACTTAGGGACGAGCACTGAAGCTTTCTTT; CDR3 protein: CASSYLGTSTEAFF
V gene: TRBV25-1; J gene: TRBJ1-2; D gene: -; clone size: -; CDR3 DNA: TGTGCCAGCAGGGCCACGGGGGGGATGAACTATGGCTACACCTTC; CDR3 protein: CASRATGGMNYGYTF
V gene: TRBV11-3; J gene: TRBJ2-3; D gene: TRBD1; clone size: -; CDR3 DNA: TGTGCCAGCAGCTTAGGTAACAGGGGCCGCGGGCATACGCAGTATTTT; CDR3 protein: CASSLGNRGRGHTQYF
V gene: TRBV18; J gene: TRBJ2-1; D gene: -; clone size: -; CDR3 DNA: TGTGCCAGCTCACCATTAGGTCGGCAGGGACGGCATGAGCAGTTCTTC; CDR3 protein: CASSPLGRQGRHEQFF
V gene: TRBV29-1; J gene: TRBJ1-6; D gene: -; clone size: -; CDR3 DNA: TGCAGCGTTAAAGAACAGGGATATAATTCACCCCTCCACTTT; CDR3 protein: CSVKEQGYNSPLHF
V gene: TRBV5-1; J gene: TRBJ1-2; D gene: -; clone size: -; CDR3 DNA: TGCGCCAGCAGCTTGACAGGTCCTCTCTTTAACTATGGCTACACCTTC; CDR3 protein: CASSLTGPLFNYGYTF
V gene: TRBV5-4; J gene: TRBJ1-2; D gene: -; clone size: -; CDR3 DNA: TGTGCCAGCAGCTTGTTCAGGGATGGCTCTGGCTACACCTTC; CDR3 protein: CASSLFRDGSGYTF
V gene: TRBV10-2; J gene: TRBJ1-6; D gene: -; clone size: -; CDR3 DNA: TGCGCCAGCAGTGAGCAGAGACTCTATAATTCACCCCTCCACTTT; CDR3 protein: CASSEQRLYNSPLHF
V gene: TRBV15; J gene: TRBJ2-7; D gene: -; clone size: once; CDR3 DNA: TGTGCCACCAGCAGAGATATAACACCCAGGGAGAGGGGCGAGCAGTACTTC; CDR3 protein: CATSRDITPRERGEQYF
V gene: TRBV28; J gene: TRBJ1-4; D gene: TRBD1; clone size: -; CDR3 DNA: TGTGCCAGTCAGGGGGTTAATGAAAAACTGTTTTTT; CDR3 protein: CASQGVNEKLFF
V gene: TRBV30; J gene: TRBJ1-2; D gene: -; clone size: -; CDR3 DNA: TGTGCCTGGGATGGGGAACAGGCCAGTTCCTTC; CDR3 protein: CAWDGEQASSF
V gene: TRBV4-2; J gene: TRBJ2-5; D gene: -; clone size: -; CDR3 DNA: TGTGCCAGCAGCCAAGATAGAGGCAGGGTTGTACAAGAGACCCAGTACTTC; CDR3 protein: CASSQDRGRVVQETQYF
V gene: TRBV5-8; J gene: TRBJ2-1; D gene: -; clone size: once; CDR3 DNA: TGTGCCAGCAGCCTAGCACCTTCGGGTGAGCAGTTCTTC; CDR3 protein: CASSLAPSGEQFF
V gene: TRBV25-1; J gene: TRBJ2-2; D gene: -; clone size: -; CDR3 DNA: TGTGCCAGCCCACCGGAACATATCACCGGGGAGCTGTTTTTT; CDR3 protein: CASPPEHITGELFF
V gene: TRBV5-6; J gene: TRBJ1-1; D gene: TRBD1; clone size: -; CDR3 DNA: TGTGCCAGCAGCTTGAGAAGAGACAGGGTACAGACTGAAGCGTTCTTT; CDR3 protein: CASSLRRDRVQTEAFF
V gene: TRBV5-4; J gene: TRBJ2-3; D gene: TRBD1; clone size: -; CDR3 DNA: TGTGCCAGCAGTTCGGACAGGGGGAGGGCAGATACGCAGTATTTT; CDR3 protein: CASSSDRGRADTQYF
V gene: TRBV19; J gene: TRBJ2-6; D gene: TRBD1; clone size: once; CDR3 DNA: TGTGCCAGTAGTAAGGGGACAGGCCTACCCTCTGGGGCCAACGTCCTGACTTTC; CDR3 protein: CASSKGTGLPSGANVLTF
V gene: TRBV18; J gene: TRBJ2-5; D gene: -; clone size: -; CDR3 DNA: TGTGCCAGCTCACCATACAGGGATGAAGAGACCCAGTACTTC; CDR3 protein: CASSPYRDEETQYF
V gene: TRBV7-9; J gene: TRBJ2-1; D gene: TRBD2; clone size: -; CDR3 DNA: TGTGCCAGCAGCCTCGGCTCGGGACTAGCGGAGAAGCATTTCTTC; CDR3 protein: CASSLGSGLAEKHFF
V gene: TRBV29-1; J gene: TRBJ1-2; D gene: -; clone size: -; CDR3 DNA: TGCAGCGTTGCAAGGCAGGGATACAATGGCTACACCTTC; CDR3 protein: CSVARQGYNGYTF
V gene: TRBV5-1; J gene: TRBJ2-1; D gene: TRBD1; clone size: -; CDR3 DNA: TGCGCCAGCAGCTTGGTGGGACAGGGTGGCAATGAGCAGTTCTTC; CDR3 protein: CASSLVGQGGNEQFF
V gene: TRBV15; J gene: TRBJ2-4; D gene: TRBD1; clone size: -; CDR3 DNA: TGTGCCACCAGCAGGCCCCCAGGGGGAACCATTCAGTACTTC; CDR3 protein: CATSRPPGGTIQYF
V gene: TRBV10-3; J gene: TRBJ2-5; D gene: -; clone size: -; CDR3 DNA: TGTGCCATCGGGGATGAGACCCAGTACTTC; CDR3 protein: CAIGDETQYF
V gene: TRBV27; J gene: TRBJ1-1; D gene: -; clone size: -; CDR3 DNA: TGTGCCAGCAGTTTATTGGCAGGGGTCATGAACACTGAAGCTTTCTTT; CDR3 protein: CASSLLAGVMNTEAFF
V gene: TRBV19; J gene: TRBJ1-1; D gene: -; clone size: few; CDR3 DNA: TGTGCCAGTAGTATCGCCCCGGACAGATACACTGAAGCTTTCTTT; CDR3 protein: CASSIAPDRYTEAFF
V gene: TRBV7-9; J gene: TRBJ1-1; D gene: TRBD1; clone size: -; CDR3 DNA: TGTGCCAGCAGCTTAATGGGCGGAGGGGGCGTGGGAGCTTTCTTT; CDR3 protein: CASSLMGGGGVGAFF
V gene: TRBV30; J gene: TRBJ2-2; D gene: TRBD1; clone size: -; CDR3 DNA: TGTGCCTGGAGTTCGCCAGGGCTGGGACAGGGTTGGAAGAACACCGGGGAGCTGTTTTTT; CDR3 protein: CAWSSPGLGQGWKNTGELFF
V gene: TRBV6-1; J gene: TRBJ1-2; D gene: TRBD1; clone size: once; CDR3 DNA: TGTGCCAGCAGTGCCGGGACAGGGGGCGTCTATGGCTACACCTTC; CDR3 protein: CASSAGTGGVYGYTF
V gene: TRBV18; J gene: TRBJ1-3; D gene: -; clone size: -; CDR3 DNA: TGTGCCAGCTCGGGGTCTGGCGGAAACACCATATATTTT; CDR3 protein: CASSGSGGNTIYF
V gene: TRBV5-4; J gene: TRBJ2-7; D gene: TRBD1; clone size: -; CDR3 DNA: TGTGCCAGCAGCGGGACAGGGGGAGGCATCGCCTACGAGCAGTACTTC; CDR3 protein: CASSGTGGGIAYEQYF
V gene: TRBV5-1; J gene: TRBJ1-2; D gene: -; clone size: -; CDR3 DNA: TGCGCCAGCAGGAAACTGAGACTTGGCTTGTATGGCTACACCTTC; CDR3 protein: CASRKLRLGLYGYTF
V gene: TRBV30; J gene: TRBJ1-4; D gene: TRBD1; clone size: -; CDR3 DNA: TGTGCCTGGGACCCCGGGACAGGGGGGGAAAAACTGTTTTTT; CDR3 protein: CAWDPGTGGEKLFF
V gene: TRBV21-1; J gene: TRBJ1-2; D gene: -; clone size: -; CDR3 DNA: TGTGCCAGCAGGGGAAGGACAGGCTTCTATGGCTACACCTTC; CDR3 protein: CASRGRTGFYGYTF
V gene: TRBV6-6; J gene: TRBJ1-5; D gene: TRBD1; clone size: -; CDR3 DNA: TGTGCCAGCAGTTCCGGACAGGGTTATAGCAATCAGCCCCAGCATTTT; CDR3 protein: CASSSGQGYSNQPQHF
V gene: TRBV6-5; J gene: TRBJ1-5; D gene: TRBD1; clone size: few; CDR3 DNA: TGTGCCAGCAGACAGGACAGGGGTGGGAGACAGCCCCAGCATTTT; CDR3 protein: CASRQDRGGRQPQHF
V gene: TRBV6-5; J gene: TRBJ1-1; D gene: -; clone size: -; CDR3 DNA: TGTGCCAGCAGTACGAGGGCCACTGAAGCTTTCTTT; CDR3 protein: CASSTRATEAFF